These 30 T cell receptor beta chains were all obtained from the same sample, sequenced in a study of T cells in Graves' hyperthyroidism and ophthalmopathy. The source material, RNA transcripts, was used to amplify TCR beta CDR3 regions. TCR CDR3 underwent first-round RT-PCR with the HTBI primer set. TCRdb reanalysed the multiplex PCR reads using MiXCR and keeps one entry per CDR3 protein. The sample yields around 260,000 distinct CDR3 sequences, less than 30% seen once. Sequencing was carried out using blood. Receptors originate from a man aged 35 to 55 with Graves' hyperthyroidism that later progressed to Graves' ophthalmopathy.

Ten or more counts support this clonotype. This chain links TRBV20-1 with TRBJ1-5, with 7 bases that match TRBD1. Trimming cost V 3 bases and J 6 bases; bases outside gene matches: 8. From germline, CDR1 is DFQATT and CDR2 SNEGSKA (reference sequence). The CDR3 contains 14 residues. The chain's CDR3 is CSASLDRSIQPQHF. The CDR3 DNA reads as TGCAGTGCTAGTTTGGACAGGTCAATTCAGCCCCAGCATTTT.

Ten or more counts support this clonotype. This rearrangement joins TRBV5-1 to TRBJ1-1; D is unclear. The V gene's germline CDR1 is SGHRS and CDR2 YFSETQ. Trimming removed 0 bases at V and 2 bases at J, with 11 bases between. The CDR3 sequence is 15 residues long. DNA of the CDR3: TGCGCCAGCAGCTTGGGGGCGGAGGTTAACACTGAAGCTTTCTTT. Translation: CASSLGAEVNTEAFF.

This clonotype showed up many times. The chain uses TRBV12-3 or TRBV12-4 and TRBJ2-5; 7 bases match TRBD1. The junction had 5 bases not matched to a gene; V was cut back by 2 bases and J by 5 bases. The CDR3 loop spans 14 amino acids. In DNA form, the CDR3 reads TGTGCCAGCAGTTTAAGTTTCAGGGGGGAGACCCAGTACTTC. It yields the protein CASSLSFRGETQYF.

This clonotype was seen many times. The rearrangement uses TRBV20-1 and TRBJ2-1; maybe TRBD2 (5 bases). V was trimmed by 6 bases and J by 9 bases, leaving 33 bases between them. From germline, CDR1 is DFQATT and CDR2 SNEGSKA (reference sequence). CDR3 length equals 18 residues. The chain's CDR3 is CSATDYHTKRGLVGEQFF. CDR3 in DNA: TGCAGTGCCACAGACTATCATACCAAGCGTGGGTTAGTTGGTGAGCAGTTCTTC.

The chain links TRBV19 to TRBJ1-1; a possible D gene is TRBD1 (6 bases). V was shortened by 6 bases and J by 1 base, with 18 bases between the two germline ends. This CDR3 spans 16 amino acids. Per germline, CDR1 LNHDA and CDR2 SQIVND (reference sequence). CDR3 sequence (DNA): TGTGCCAGTAGACTGCCACCGGGACAAACGAACACTGAAGCTTTCTTT. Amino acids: CASRLPPGQTNTEAFF.

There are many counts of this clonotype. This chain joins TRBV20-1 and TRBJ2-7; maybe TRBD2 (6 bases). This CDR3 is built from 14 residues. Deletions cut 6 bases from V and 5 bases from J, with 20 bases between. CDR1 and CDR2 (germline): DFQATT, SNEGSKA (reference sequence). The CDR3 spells CSAPKGGIGHEQYF. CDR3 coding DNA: TGCAGTGCCCCGAAGGGCGGGATCGGCCACGAGCAGTACTTC.

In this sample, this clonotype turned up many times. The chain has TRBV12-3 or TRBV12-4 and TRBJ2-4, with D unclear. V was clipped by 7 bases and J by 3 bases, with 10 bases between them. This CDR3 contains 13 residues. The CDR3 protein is CASTWWGKNIQYF. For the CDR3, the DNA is TGTGCCAGCACTTGGTGGGGCAAAAACATTCAGTACTTC.

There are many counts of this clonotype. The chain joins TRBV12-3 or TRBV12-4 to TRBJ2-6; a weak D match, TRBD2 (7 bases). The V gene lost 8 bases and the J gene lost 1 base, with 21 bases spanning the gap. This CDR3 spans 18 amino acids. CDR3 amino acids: CASRGARRGVSGANVLTF. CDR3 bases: TGTGCCAGCCGGGGGGCCCGTCGGGGGGTGTCTGGGGCCAACGTCCTGACTTTC.

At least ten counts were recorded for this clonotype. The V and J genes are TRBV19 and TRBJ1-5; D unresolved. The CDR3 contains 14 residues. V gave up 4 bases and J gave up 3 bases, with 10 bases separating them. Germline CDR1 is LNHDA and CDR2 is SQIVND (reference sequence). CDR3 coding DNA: TGTGCCAGTAGTAAGGGCGGTACCAATCAGCCCCAGCATTTT. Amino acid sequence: CASSKGGTNQPQHF.

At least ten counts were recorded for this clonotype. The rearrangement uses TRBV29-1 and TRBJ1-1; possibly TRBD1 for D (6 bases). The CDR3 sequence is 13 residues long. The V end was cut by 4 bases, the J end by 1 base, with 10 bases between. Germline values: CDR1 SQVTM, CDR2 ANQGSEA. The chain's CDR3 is CSVVEQGNTEAFF. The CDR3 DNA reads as TGCAGCGTTGTCGAACAGGGGAACACTGAAGCTTTCTTT.

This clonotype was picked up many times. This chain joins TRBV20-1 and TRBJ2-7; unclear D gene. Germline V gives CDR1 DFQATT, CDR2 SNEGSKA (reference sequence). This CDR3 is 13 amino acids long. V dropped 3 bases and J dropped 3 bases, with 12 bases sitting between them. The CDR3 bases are TGCAGTGCTAGCAACGAAAACCTCTACGAGCAGTACTTC. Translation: CSASNENLYEQYF.

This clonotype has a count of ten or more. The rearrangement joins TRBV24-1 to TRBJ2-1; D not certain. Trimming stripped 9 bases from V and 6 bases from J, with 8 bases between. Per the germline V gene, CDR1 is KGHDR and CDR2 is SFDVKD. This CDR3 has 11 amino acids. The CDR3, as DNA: TGTGCCACCGGTCTGCTCAATGAGCAGTTCTTC. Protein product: CATGLLNEQFF.

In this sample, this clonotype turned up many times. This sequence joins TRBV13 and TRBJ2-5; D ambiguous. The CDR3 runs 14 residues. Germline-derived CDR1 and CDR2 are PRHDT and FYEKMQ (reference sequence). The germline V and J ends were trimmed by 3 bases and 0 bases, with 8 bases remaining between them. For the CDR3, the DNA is TGTGCCAGCAGCTTGAGTTGGTACCAAGAGACCCAGTACTTC. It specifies CASSLSWYQETQYF.

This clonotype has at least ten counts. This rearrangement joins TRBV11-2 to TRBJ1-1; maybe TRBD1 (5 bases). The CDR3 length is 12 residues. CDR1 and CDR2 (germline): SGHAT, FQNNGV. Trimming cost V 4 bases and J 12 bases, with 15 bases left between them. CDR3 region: CASSSLRDETFF. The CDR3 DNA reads TGTGCCAGCAGCTCCCTGAGGGACGAGACTTTCTTT.

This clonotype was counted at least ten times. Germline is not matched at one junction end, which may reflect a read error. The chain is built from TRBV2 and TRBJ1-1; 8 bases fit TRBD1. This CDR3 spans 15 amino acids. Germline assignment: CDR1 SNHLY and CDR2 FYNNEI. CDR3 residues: CASTPTGAPGTGAFF. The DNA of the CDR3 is TGTGCCAGCACCCCGACAGGGGCCCCTGGGACTGGAGCTTTCTTT.

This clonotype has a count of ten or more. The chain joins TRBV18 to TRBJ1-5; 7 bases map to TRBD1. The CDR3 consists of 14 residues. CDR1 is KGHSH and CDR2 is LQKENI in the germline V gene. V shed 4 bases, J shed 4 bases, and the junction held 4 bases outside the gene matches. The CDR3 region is CASSRQGVNQPQHF. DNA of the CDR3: TGTGCCAGCTCACGGCAGGGGGTGAATCAGCCCCAGCATTTT.

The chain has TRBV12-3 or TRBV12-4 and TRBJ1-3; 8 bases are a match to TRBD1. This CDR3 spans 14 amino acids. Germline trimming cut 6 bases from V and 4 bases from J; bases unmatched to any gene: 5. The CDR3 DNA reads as TGTGCCAGCAGGCCGGACAGGGCCGGAAACACCATATATTTT. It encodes CASRPDRAGNTIYF.

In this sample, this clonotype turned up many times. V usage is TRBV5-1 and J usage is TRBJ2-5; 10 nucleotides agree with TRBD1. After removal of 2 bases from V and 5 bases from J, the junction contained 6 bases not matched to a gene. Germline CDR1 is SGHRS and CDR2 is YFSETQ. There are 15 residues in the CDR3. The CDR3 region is CASSFDRQGAETQYF. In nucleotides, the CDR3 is TGCGCCAGCAGCTTCGACCGACAGGGGGCTGAGACCCAGTACTTC. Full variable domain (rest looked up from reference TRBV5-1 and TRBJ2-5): KAGVTQTPRYLIKTRGQQVTLSCSPISGHRSVSWYQQTPGQGLQFLFEYFSETQRNKGNFPGRFSGRQFSNSRSEMNVSTLELGDSALYLCASSFDRQGAETQYFGPGTRLLVL.

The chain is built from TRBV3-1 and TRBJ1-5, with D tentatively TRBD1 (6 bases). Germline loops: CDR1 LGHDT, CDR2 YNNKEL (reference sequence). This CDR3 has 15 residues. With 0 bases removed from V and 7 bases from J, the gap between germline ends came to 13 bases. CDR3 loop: CASSQDIGGHQPQHF. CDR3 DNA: TGTGCCAGCAGCCAAGATATCGGGGGCCACCAGCCCCAGCATTTT.

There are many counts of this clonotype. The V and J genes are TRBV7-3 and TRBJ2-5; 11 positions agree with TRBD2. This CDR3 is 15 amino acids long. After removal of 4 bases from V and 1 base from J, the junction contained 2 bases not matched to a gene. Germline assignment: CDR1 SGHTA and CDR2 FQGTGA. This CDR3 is CASSSTSGGQETQYF. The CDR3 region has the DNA TGTGCCAGCAGCTCCACTAGCGGGGGCCAAGAGACCCAGTACTTC. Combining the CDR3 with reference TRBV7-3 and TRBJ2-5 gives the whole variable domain GAGVSQTPSNKVTEKGKYVELRCDPISGHTALYWYRQSLGQGPEFLIYFQGTGAADDSGLPNDRFFAVRPEGSVSTLKIQRTERGDSAVYLCASSSTSGGQETQYFGPGTRLLVL.

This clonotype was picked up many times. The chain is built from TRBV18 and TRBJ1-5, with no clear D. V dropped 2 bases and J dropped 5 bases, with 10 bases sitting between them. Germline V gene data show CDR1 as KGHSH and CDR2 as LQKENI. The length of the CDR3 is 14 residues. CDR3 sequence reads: CASSPLPGDQPQHF. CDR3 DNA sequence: TGTGCCAGCTCACCATTGCCTGGGGATCAGCCCCAGCATTTT.

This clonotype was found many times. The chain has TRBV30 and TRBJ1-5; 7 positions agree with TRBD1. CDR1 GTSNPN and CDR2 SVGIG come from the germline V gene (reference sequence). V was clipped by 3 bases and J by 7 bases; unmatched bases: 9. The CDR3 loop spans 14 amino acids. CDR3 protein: CAWSAGQFGQPQHF. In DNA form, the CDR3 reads TGTGCCTGGAGCGCGGGACAGTTCGGGCAGCCCCAGCATTTT.

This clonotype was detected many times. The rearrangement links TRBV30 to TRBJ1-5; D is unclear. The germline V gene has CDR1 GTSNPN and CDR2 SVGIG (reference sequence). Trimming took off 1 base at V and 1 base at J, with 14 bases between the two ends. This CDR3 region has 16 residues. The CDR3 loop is CAWSGRRVESNQPQHF. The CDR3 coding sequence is TGTGCCTGGAGTGGGCGCCGGGTTGAAAGCAATCAGCCCCAGCATTTT.

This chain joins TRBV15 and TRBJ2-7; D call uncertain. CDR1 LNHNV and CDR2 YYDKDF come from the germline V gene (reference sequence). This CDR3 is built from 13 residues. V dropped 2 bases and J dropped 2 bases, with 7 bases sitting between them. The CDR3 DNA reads TGTGCCACCAGCAGAACCCCACCCTACGAGCAGTACTTC. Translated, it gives CATSRTPPYEQYF.

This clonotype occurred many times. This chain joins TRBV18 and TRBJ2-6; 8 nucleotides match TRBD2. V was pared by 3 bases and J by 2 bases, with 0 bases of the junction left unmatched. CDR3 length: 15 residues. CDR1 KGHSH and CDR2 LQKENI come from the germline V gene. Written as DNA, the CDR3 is TGTGCCAGCTCACCTAGCGGGGCTGGGGCCAACGTCCTGACTTTC. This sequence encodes CASSPSGAGANVLTF.

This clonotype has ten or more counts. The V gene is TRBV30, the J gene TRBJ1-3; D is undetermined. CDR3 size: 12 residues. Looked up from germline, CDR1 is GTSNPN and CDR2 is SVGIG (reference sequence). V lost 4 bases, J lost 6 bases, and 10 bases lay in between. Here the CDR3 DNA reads TGTGCCTGGACCCTTTCGTCAAACACCATATATTTT. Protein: CAWTLSSNTIYF.

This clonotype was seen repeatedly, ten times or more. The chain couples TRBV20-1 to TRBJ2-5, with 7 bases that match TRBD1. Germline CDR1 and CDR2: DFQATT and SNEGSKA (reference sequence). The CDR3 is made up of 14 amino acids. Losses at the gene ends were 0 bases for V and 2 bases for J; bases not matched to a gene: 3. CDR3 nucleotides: TGCAGTGCTAGAGATTCAGGGGGTCAAGAGACCCAGTACTTC. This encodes CSARDSGGQETQYF.

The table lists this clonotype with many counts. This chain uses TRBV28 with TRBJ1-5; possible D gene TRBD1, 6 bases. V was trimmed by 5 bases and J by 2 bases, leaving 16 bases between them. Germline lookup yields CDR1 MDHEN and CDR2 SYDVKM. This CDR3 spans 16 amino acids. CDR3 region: CASSTGQRGGNQPQHF. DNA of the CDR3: TGTGCCAGCAGTACAGGACAGCGCGGGGGCAATCAGCCCCAGCATTTT.

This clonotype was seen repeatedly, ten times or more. The CDR3 DNA sequence: TGTGCCAGCAGTGAGCATGCGACACCGAACACTGAAGCTTTCTTT. This translates into CASSEHATPNTEAFF. The chain recombines TRBV2 with TRBJ1-1; D remains unclear. V was shortened by 3 bases and J by 1 base, with 12 bases between the two germline ends. The CDR3 is 15 residues long. The germline CDR1 and CDR2 sequences are SNHLY and FYNNEI.

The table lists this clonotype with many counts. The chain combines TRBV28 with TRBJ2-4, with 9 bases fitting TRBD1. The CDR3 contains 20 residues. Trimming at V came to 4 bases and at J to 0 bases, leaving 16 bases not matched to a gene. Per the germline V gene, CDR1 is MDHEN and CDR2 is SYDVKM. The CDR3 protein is CASSSSPGQGFLLAKNIQYF. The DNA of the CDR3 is TGTGCCAGCAGTTCCTCCCCGGGACAGGGATTTCTACTAGCCAAAAACATTCAGTACTTC.